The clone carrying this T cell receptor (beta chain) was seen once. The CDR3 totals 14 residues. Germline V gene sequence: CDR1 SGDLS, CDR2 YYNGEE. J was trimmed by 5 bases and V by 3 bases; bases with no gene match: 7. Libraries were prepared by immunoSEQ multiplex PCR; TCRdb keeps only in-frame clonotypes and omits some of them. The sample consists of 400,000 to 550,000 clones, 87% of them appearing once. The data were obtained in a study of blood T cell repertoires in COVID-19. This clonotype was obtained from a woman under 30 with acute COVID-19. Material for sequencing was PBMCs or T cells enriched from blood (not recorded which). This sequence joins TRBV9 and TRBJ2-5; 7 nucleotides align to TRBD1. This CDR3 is CASSASTGAETQYF. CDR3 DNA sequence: TGTGCCAGCAGCGCCTCAACAGGGGCCGAGACCCAGTACTTC.